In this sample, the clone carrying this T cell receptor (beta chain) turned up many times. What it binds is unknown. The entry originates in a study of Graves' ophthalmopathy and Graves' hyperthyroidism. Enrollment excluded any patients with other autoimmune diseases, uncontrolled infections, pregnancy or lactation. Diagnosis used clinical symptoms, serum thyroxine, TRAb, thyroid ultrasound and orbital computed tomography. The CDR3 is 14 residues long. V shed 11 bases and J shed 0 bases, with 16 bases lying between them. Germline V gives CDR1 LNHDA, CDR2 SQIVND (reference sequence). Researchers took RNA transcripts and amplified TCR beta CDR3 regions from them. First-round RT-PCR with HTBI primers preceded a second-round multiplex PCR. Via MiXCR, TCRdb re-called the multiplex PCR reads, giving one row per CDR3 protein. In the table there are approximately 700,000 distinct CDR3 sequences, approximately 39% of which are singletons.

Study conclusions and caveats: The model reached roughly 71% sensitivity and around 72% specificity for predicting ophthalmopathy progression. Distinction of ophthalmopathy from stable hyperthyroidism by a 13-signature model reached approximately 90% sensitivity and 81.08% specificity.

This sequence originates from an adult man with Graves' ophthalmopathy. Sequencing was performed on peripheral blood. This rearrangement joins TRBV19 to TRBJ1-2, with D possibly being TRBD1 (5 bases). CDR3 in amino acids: CARTKGLANYGYTF. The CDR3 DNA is TGTGCCCGTACCAAGGGACTTGCTAACTATGGCTACACCTTC. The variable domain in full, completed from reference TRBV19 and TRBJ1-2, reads DGGITQSPKYLFRKEGQNVTLSCEQNLNHDAMYWYRQDPGQGLRLIYYSQIVNDFQKGDIAEGYSVSREKKESFPLTVTSAQKNPTAFYLCARTKGLANYGYTFGSGTRLTVV.